This T cell receptor (beta chain) was found in a study of breast tumors, draining lymph nodes, adjacent tissues. Study-wide results and limits: Tumor T cell lymph node origin was a supported hypothesis, not proven. Data fit most tumor T cells coming from lymph node, expanding in tumor. Compared with basal-like, luminal-like tumors shared significantly more repertoire with nontumor tissue. Tumors had less TCR diversity than lymph nodes, more than nontumor tissue.

This clonotype has a single count. Antigen unknown. TCRdb itself ran the multiplex PCR reads through MiXCR, one entry per CDR3 protein. The sample carries nearly 110,000 distinct CDR3 sequences, more than 25% recorded once. Axillary draining lymph nodes of breast cancer patients supplied the node samples. The germline V and J ends were trimmed by 6 bases and 0 bases, with 17 bases remaining between them. Germline assignment: CDR1 SNHLY and CDR2 FYNNEI. The CDR3 is made up of 16 amino acids. V usage is TRBV2 and J usage is TRBJ2-5; D possibly corresponds to TRBD2 (6 bases). This receptor was taken from a female donor with breast cancer. Some clones in this sample may be carry-over from other donors' samples. Sequencing was carried out using axillary lymph node tissue. The CDR3 DNA follows: TGTGCCAGCAGGGAGGGTAGGACAACGTACCAAGAGACCCAGTACTTC. Translation: CASREGRTTYQETQYF. The full variable domain, in which reference TRBV2 and TRBJ2-5 provide the parts outside the CDR3, is EPEVTQTPSHQVTQMGQEVILRCVPISNHLYFYWYRQILGQKVEFLVSFYNNEISEKSEIFDDQFSVERPDGSNFTLKIRSTKLEDSAMYFCASREGRTTYQETQYFGPGTRLLVL.